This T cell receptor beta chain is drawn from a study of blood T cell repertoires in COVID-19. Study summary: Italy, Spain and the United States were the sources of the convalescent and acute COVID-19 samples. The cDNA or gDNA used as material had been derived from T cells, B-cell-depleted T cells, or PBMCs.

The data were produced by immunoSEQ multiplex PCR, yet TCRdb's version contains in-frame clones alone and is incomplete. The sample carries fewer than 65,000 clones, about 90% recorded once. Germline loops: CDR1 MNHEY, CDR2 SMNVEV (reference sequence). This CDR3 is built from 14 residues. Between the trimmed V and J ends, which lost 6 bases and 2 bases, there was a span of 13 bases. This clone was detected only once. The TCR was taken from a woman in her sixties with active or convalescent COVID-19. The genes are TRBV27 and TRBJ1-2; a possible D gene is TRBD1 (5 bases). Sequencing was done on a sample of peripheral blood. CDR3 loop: CASRWAGPNYGYTF. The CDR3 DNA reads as TGTGCCAGCAGGTGGGCAGGGCCCAACTATGGCTACACCTTC.